Listed below are T cell receptor beta chains from one sample, sequenced in a study of blood T cell repertoires in COVID-19. Profiled with immunoSEQ multiplex PCR; TCRdb holds only in-frame clones, not every one. The data contain hundreds of thousands of clones, about 83% of them singletons. The sequenced sample consisted of peripheral blood. Source of these receptors: a woman in her twenties or thirties with COVID-19, enrolled during active disease. The CDR3 runs from the conserved cysteine through the conserved F or W. The order of the fields is J gene, D gene, clone size, V gene, CDR3 DNA, CDR3 protein. The D gene is left open where the match is weak. Clone sizes are given selectively: once, few, many, or a class where the clone is expanded.

TRBJ1-1,.,.,TRBV30,TGTGCCTGGAGTGTAGGAGGGGACACTGAAGCTTTCTTT,CAWSVGGDTEAFF
TRBJ2-5,.,.,TRBV11-2,TGTGCCAGCAGCTTAGGTGCTAGGATTCCGGAAGAGACCCAGTACTTC,CASSLGARIPEETQYF
TRBJ2-5,TRBD2,.,TRBV2,TGTGCCAGCAGTGGACTAGCGGGAGGTGAGACCCAGTACTTC,CASSGLAGGETQYF
TRBJ2-7,.,.,TRBV6-2/TRBV6-3,TGTGCCAGCAGTACACGACGGGATTCTTTCTACGAGCAGTACTTC,CASSTRRDSFYEQYF
TRBJ2-5,.,.,TRBV28,TGTGCCAGCAGGCTTAGGTCGGGAGAGACCCAGTACTTC,CASRLRSGETQYF
TRBJ2-2,TRBD2,.,TRBV2,TGTGCCAGCCGAAAGGGACTAGCCGGCGCCGGGGAGCTGTTTTTT,CASRKGLAGAGELFF
TRBJ1-2,.,.,TRBV28,TGTGCCAGCACTCCTTCGGGAATTGGGTATGGCTACACCTTC,CASTPSGIGYGYTF
TRBJ1-4,.,.,TRBV5-1,TGCGCCAGCAGCTTGGCACAGGATGAAAAACTGTTTTTT,CASSLAQDEKLFF
TRBJ2-7,TRBD2,.,TRBV5-4,TGTGCCAGCAGCCACAAGGACGGGAGGGCCTACGAGCAGTACTTC,CASSHKDGRAYEQYF
TRBJ2-1,TRBD1,.,TRBV7-9,TGTGCCAGCAGCTTAGGGACAGGGGTGTTGGATGAGCAGTTCTTC,CASSLGTGVLDEQFF
TRBJ2-7,TRBD1,.,TRBV2,TGTGCCAGCGATGGGGACAGGGTTTTTCAGGACTACGAGCAGTACTTC,CASDGDRVFQDYEQYF
TRBJ1-6,.,.,TRBV6-4,TGTGCCAGCAGTGAATCAGATCTCTTTAATTCACCCCTCCACTTT,CASSESDLFNSPLHF
TRBJ2-1,.,few,TRBV19,TGTGCCAGTAGTATTTTTGGCGGTAGAACTAACAATGAGCAGTTCTTC,CASSIFGGRTNNEQFF
TRBJ2-7,TRBD1,.,TRBV30,TGTGCCTGGTATAAGACAGGGTTCTCCTACGAGCAGTACTTC,CAWYKTGFSYEQYF
TRBJ2-3,.,.,TRBV21-1,TGTGCCAGCAGCTCCCGTGGACAGGGAACAGATACGCAGTATTTT,CASSSRGQGTDTQYF
TRBJ2-1,.,.,TRBV19,.,CASTSGDNEQFF
TRBJ2-7,.,few,TRBV20-1,TGCAGTGCTAGTAGGTCTAGCACTCCCTACGAGCAGTACTTC,CSASRSSTPYEQYF
TRBJ1-5,TRBD1,.,TRBV7-9,TGTGCCAGCAGCCCCTTAGGGACAGAGGGCCAGCCCCAGCATTTT,CASSPLGTEGQPQHF
TRBJ1-4,.,.,TRBV7-9,TGTGCCAGCAGCTTAGCTCCAGAAAAACTGTTTTTT,CASSLAPEKLFF
TRBJ2-7,.,.,TRBV2,TGTGCCAGCAGTGATTTCGCGGACTACCTTTCGTACGAGCAGTACTTC,CASSDFADYLSYEQYF
TRBJ2-1,TRBD1,once,TRBV15,TGTGCCACCAGCAGACCTTCCCCGGGACAGGCCTACAATGAGCAGTTCTTC,CATSRPSPGQAYNEQFF
TRBJ1-2,.,.,TRBV12-3/TRBV12-4,TGTGCCAGCAGTTTTGGGGCTGGCTACACCTTC,CASSFGAGYTF
TRBJ2-2,TRBD2,.,TRBV2,TGTGCCAGCAGTAGACTAGCGGGGAACACCGGGGAGCTGTTTTTT,CASSRLAGNTGELFF
TRBJ2-2,TRBD1,.,TRBV7-9,TGTGCCAGCAGCTTAGAGATGAGGGGACAGGGGAACACCGGGGAGCTGTTTTTT,CASSLEMRGQGNTGELFF
TRBJ2-2,.,.,TRBV9,TGTGCCAGCAGCACCGGGTTCACCGGGGAGCTGTTTTTT,CASSTGFTGELFF
TRBJ2-7,TRBD1,.,TRBV6-6,TGTGCCAGCGGACAGGGACCAAACGAGCAGTACTTC,CASGQGPNEQYF
TRBJ2-5,TRBD1,.,TRBV19,TGTGCCAGTAGTTCGGGACAGGGGATACGAGAGACCCAGTACTTC,CASSSGQGIRETQYF
TRBJ2-1,.,.,TRBV4-2,TGTGCCAGCAGCCAAGAAGGAGCACCGAGCTCCTACAATGAGCAGTTCTTC,CASSQEGAPSSYNEQFF
TRBJ1-5,.,few,TRBV4-3,TGCGCCAGCAGCCAAGGCACGGGAGATCAGCCCCAGCATTTT,CASSQGTGDQPQHF
TRBJ2-1,.,.,TRBV6-2/TRBV6-3,TGTGCCAGCAGTTACCCGAGGGGGGGACCCGATGAGCAGTTCTTC,CASSYPRGGPDEQFF
TRBJ2-1,.,.,TRBV19,TGTGCCAGTAGTATCCTAGGGGCGAGTGAGCAGTTCTTC,CASSILGASEQFF
TRBJ2-5,.,.,TRBV3-1/TRBV3-2,TGTGCCAGCAGCCATGACAGGTCTGTGGAGACCCAGTACTTC,CASSHDRSVETQYF
TRBJ1-1,.,.,TRBV30,TGTGCCTGGAGTGTACATGGGGGACATCGGGCTTTCTTT,CAWSVHGGHRAFF
TRBJ2-1,TRBD1,.,TRBV5-1,TGCGCCAGCAGCTCCACCCCCCGGGACAGTGAGCAGTTCTTC,CASSSTPRDSEQFF
TRBJ2-7,TRBD1,.,TRBV6-6,TGTGCCAGCACCAACGGAGGCAGGGGGCGAATGCACGAGCAGTACTTC,CASTNGGRGRMHEQYF
TRBJ2-7,.,few,TRBV2,TGTGCCAGCAGTTTGGCCAGGGGTTCGGCCTACGAGCAGTACTTC,CASSLARGSAYEQYF
TRBJ2-7,.,.,TRBV25-1,TGTGCCAGCAGTGAATCAGGGAAAGGCTTACACGAGCAGTACTTC,CASSESGKGLHEQYF
TRBJ1-2,.,.,TRBV13,TGTGCCAGCAGCTCCCAGGGGAGGGGGACCTATGGCTACACCTTC,CASSSQGRGTYGYTF
TRBJ2-3,.,.,TRBV7-3,TGTGCCAGCAGCTTAGACTTGCGCACAGATACGCAGTATTTT,CASSLDLRTDTQYF
TRBJ2-1,.,once,TRBV3-1/TRBV3-2,TGTGCCAGCAGCCAAGGACCGGGACATAATGAGCAGTTCTTC,CASSQGPGHNEQFF
TRBJ2-1,TRBD2,.,TRBV4-1,TGCGCCAGCAGTGATTCTAGCGGGAGGTACAATGAGCAGTTCTTC,CASSDSSGRYNEQFF
TRBJ2-3,.,.,TRBV7-9,TGTGCCAGCAGCTTAGTCGGGAGCGGCACAGATACGCAGTATTTT,CASSLVGSGTDTQYF
TRBJ1-6,.,once,TRBV28,TGTGCCAGCAGTCAGGCCACCTATAATTCACCCCTCCACTTT,CASSQATYNSPLHF
TRBJ2-7,TRBD2,.,TRBV3-1/TRBV3-2,TGTGCCAGCAGCCAAGATTGGGGCGGGGGGGCTGTCGAGCAGTACTTC,CASSQDWGGGAVEQYF
TRBJ2-3,.,.,TRBV6-5,TGTGCCAGCAACGGACAACGCACAGATACGCAGTATTTT,CASNGQRTDTQYF
TRBJ2-5,TRBD2,once,TRBV28,TGTGCCAGCAGTTTAATAGGCGGGGGGGATCAAGAGACCCAGTACTTC,CASSLIGGGDQETQYF
TRBJ1-5,TRBD1,.,TRBV10-3,TGTGCCATCGGACAGGGTCAGGGTAGCAATCAGCCCCAGCATTTT,CAIGQGQGSNQPQHF
TRBJ2-2,.,.,TRBV5-4,TGTGCCAGCAGCTTGCATGGGGCCAATCTCCGCATCGGGGAGCTGTTTTTT,CASSLHGANLRIGELFF
TRBJ1-2,.,.,TRBV12-3/TRBV12-4,TGTGCCAGCAGTCGGGTAGAGAGTGGCTACACCTTC,CASSRVESGYTF
TRBJ2-3,.,.,TRBV11-3,TGTGCCAGCAGCGTCCCGGGCACAGATACGCAGTATTTT,CASSVPGTDTQYF
TRBJ2-7,TRBD1,.,TRBV12-5,TGTGCTAGTGGTCCAAGGACAGGGCCCTACGAGCAGTACTTC,CASGPRTGPYEQYF
TRBJ1-5,TRBD1,.,TRBV28,TGTGCCAGCAGTTTTTGGGGGACAGGGCGCTCATGGCAGCCCCAGCATTTT,CASSFWGTGRSWQPQHF
TRBJ2-2,.,.,TRBV29-1,TGCAGCGGGCGCCCGACGGGGACCGGGGAGCTGTTTTTT,CSGRPTGTGELFF
TRBJ1-6,TRBD1,.,TRBV28,TGTGCCAGCAGAGCAGGGGGTAGCTCCTATAATTCACCCCTCCACTTT,CASRAGGSSYNSPLHF
TRBJ1-5,.,.,TRBV27,TGTGCCAGCAGTTACAGTGCCTATCAGCCCCAGCATTTT,CASSYSAYQPQHF